A selection of T cell receptor beta chains follows, all from one sample in a study of CD8 T cells in ankylosing spondylitis. Via MiXCR, TCRdb re-called the 5' RACE reads, giving one row per CDR3 protein. The data hold roughly 150,000 distinct CDR3 sequences, with about a third observed a single time. Material for sequencing was synovial fluid, either unsorted or a sorted T cell fraction (not recorded which). These receptor sequences come from a male donor with ankylosing spondylitis. CDR3s include the opening cysteine and the closing phenylalanine or tryptophan. A D gene is named only where the DNA matches it firmly. Only some rows state a clone size, as once, few, many or a class for expanded clones.

TRBV20-1	TRBJ1-1	TRBD1	NA	CSARDRGPGAFF	TGCAGTGCTAGAGATAGGGGGCCGGGAGCTTTCTTT
TRBV5-1	TRBJ1-1	NA	many	CASSFTGREGTEAFF	TGCGCCAGCAGCTTCACGGGCAGGGAGGGCACTGAAGCTTTCTTT
TRBV4-2	TRBJ2-3	NA	NA	CASSQRPVDTQYF	TGTGCCAGCAGCCAACGACCGGTGGATACGCAGTATTTT
TRBV27	TRBJ1-5	NA	few	CASGVRENQPQHF	TGTGCCAGCGGAGTGAGGGAAAATCAGCCCCAGCATTTT
TRBV5-1	TRBJ2-1	TRBD2	few	CASSFGTSRDEQFF	TGCGCCAGCAGCTTCGGGACTAGCAGGGATGAGCAGTTCTTC
TRBV6-1	TRBJ2-7	NA	NA	CASMKGGSSYEQYF	TGTGCCAGCATGAAGGGGGGCTCCTCCTACGAGCAGTACTTC
TRBV13	TRBJ2-4	NA	few	CASSERNIQYF	TGTGCCAGCAGCGAGAGAAACATTCAGTACTTC
TRBV10-3	TRBJ2-7	NA	NA	CAISEDLEKQYF	TGTGCCATCAGTGAGGATCTAGAAAAGCAGTACTTC
TRBV6-2/TRBV6-3	TRBJ2-7	NA	NA	CASTRGSGYEQYF	TGTGCCAGCACCCGGGGTAGCGGCTACGAGCAGTACTTC
TRBV20-1	TRBJ1-5	TRBD1	many	CSAREGQGDQPQHF	TGCAGTGCTAGAGAAGGACAGGGAGATCAGCCCCAGCATTTT
TRBV5-1	TRBJ2-5	NA	NA	CASSPSAGRQETQYF	TGCGCCAGCAGCCCATCGGCGGGGAGACAAGAGACCCAGTACTTC
TRBV9	TRBJ2-1	TRBD2	NA	CASSVASGGAYEQFF	TGTGCCAGCAGCGTAGCGAGCGGGGGGGCCTATGAGCAGTTCTTC
TRBV28	TRBJ2-1	TRBD2	few	CASSRNGVAGFPFYNEQFF	TGTGCCAGCAGTCGAAACGGGGTAGCGGGATTCCCTTTTTACAATGAGCAGTTCTTC